These T cell receptor beta chains were read from a single sample in a study of cytotoxic CD8 clonotypes in ibrutinib-treated CLL. The table came from immunoSEQ multiplex PCR; TCRdb's copy has only in-frame clones and leaves some out. The sample yields about 130,000 clones, 80% to 90% seen once. This specimen was PBMCs, taken after 24 months of ibrutinib treatment. The receptors originated from a human donor with chronic lymphocytic leukemia. CDR3s include the opening cysteine and the closing phenylalanine or tryptophan. The order of the fields is clone size, J gene, V gene, CDR3 protein. The size field is filled for only some rows; it gives once, few, many or a size class.

clone size: once
J gene: TRBJ2-3
V gene: TRBV9
CDR3 protein: CASTLGTPSTDTQYF

clone size: NA
J gene: TRBJ1-3
V gene: TRBV4-1
CDR3 protein: CASSPAGTNSGNTIYF

clone size: NA
J gene: TRBJ2-3
V gene: TRBV29-1
CDR3 protein: CSVHSRGGRTDTQYF

clone size: NA
J gene: TRBJ2-1
V gene: TRBV29-1
CDR3 protein: CSVAPGTGRHEQFF

clone size: NA
J gene: TRBJ2-7
V gene: TRBV6-5
CDR3 protein: CASSRSGTSYEQYF

clone size: NA
J gene: TRBJ2-2
V gene: TRBV7-3
CDR3 protein: CASSTGLAGELFF

clone size: NA
J gene: TRBJ1-1
V gene: TRBV18
CDR3 protein: CASSPNGVAGNTEAFF

clone size: NA
J gene: TRBJ1-4
V gene: TRBV19
CDR3 protein: CASNRGPANEKLFF

clone size: NA
J gene: TRBJ2-7
V gene: TRBV28
CDR3 protein: CASSSPTSGVTYEQYF

clone size: NA
J gene: TRBJ1-5
V gene: TRBV6-6
CDR3 protein: CASSDGQGNQPQHF

clone size: NA
J gene: TRBJ2-5
V gene: TRBV9
CDR3 protein: CASSAGDGPWTQYF

clone size: NA
J gene: TRBJ2-5
V gene: TRBV7-9
CDR3 protein: CASSLGPGLDGETQYF

clone size: NA
J gene: TRBJ2-7
V gene: TRBV18
CDR3 protein: CASSLSYEQYF

clone size: NA
J gene: TRBJ2-7
V gene: TRBV7-2
CDR3 protein: CASSSRRGQYEQYF

clone size: NA
J gene: NA
V gene: TRBV2
CDR3 protein: CASSEKGDKGRYEQYF

clone size: NA
J gene: TRBJ2-7
V gene: TRBV10-3
CDR3 protein: CAISELPSGGHGYYEQYF

clone size: NA
J gene: TRBJ1-1
V gene: TRBV10-1
CDR3 protein: CASSELAPRPGHQTEAFF

clone size: NA
J gene: TRBJ2-7
V gene: TRBV2
CDR3 protein: CASRLLAGGRYEQYF

clone size: NA
J gene: TRBJ1-5
V gene: TRBV7-2
CDR3 protein: CASSLAGRKSRNQPQHF

clone size: NA
J gene: TRBJ2-7
V gene: TRBV5-8
CDR3 protein: CASSLGQERYEQYF

clone size: NA
J gene: TRBJ2-7
V gene: TRBV4-3
CDR3 protein: CASSPSGLVDEQYF

clone size: NA
J gene: TRBJ1-5
V gene: TRBV5-8
CDR3 protein: CASSFSGGFNQPQHF

clone size: NA
J gene: TRBJ2-2
V gene: TRBV15
CDR3 protein: CATSRGGLAGAGELFF

clone size: once
J gene: TRBJ1-3
V gene: TRBV19
CDR3 protein: CASRTGDSSGNTIYF

clone size: NA
J gene: TRBJ2-2
V gene: TRBV7-2
CDR3 protein: CASSFSGQEYTGELFF

clone size: NA
J gene: TRBJ2-3
V gene: TRBV30
CDR3 protein: CAWSRVLTQYF

clone size: once
J gene: TRBJ1-1
V gene: TRBV9
CDR3 protein: CASSVGTGNTEAFF

clone size: NA
J gene: TRBJ2-3
V gene: TRBV2
CDR3 protein: CASSVPAGGTDTQYF

clone size: NA
J gene: TRBJ1-4
V gene: TRBV5-8
CDR3 protein: CASSGIRNNEKLFF

clone size: NA
J gene: TRBJ2-5
V gene: TRBV7-8
CDR3 protein: CASSLRRGYQETQYF

clone size: NA
J gene: TRBJ2-7
V gene: TRBV18
CDR3 protein: CASSPPGSEQYF

clone size: NA
J gene: TRBJ1-2
V gene: TRBV11-3
CDR3 protein: CASSDRSYGYTF

clone size: NA
J gene: TRBJ1-2
V gene: TRBV30
CDR3 protein: CAWSRQPSNYGYTF

clone size: few
J gene: TRBJ1-1
V gene: TRBV18
CDR3 protein: CASSPGGSKKNTEAFF

clone size: NA
J gene: TRBJ1-5
V gene: TRBV19
CDR3 protein: CASSLDRVGNQPQHF

clone size: NA
J gene: TRBJ1-1
V gene: TRBV27
CDR3 protein: CASSPRQDRGYTEAFF

clone size: NA
J gene: TRBJ1-1
V gene: TRBV5-1
CDR3 protein: CASSLDPDRRNTEAFF

clone size: NA
J gene: TRBJ1-1
V gene: TRBV6-6
CDR3 protein: CASSSQGRTNTEAFF

clone size: NA
J gene: TRBJ2-7
V gene: TRBV28
CDR3 protein: CASSSAGTAGGVSEQYF

clone size: NA
J gene: TRBJ2-3
V gene: TRBV6-5
CDR3 protein: CASTSRGPGTQYF

clone size: once
J gene: TRBJ2-5
V gene: TRBV29-1
CDR3 protein: CSVGPGRETQYF

clone size: NA
J gene: TRBJ1-2
V gene: TRBV10-1
CDR3 protein: CASSPLLGGVNYGYTF

clone size: NA
J gene: TRBJ1-4
V gene: TRBV7-9
CDR3 protein: CASSSDTGNEKLFF

clone size: NA
J gene: TRBJ1-3
V gene: TRBV15
CDR3 protein: CATSRDWSSGNTIYF

clone size: NA
J gene: TRBJ1-1
V gene: TRBV7-2
CDR3 protein: CASRPGVSYTEAFF

clone size: NA
J gene: TRBJ1-2
V gene: TRBV30
CDR3 protein: CAWSVYGGFYGYTF

clone size: NA
J gene: TRBJ2-1
V gene: TRBV6-5
CDR3 protein: CASSYRDGYNEQFF

clone size: NA
J gene: TRBJ1-1
V gene: TRBV7-3
CDR3 protein: CASSSTSRDSMVAFF

clone size: NA
J gene: TRBJ2-3
V gene: TRBV6-5
CDR3 protein: CASSYSRLDTQYF

clone size: NA
J gene: TRBJ2-7
V gene: TRBV11-1
CDR3 protein: CASSPDRDEQYF

clone size: once
J gene: TRBJ2-5
V gene: TRBV28
CDR3 protein: CASSFGQGKETQYF

clone size: NA
J gene: TRBJ1-1
V gene: TRBV4-1
CDR3 protein: CASSQDPGRVLWGEAFF

clone size: NA
J gene: TRBJ2-7
V gene: TRBV5-5
CDR3 protein: CASSLLRTGGYEQYF

clone size: NA
J gene: TRBJ2-3
V gene: TRBV5-5
CDR3 protein: CASSYRELKPTDTQYF

clone size: NA
J gene: TRBJ1-1
V gene: TRBV18
CDR3 protein: CASSPQGQPNTEAFF